The 21 T cell receptor beta chains below come from one sample, sequenced in a study of T cells in Graves' hyperthyroidism and ophthalmopathy. The CDR3 regions of TCR beta were amplified from RNA transcripts. Using the HTBI primer set, a first-round RT-PCR was run on the TCR CDR3. Via MiXCR, TCRdb re-called the multiplex PCR reads, giving one row per CDR3 protein. There are some 770,000 distinct CDR3 sequences in the sample; about 15% occur only once, and around 7.7% lies in the top ten. The sample consisted of blood. These receptors were obtained from a young man with Graves' hyperthyroidism.

This clonotype has a handful of counts. This chain connects TRBV5-6 to TRBJ2-3, with 10 bases matching TRBD2. Trimming took 4 bases from V and 4 from J; bases not matched to a gene: 6. Looked up from germline, CDR1 is SGHDT and CDR2 is YYEEEE. This CDR3 comprises 15 residues. The CDR3 region is CASSIASGSPDTQYF. CDR3 DNA: TGTGCCAGCAGCATTGCTAGCGGGAGTCCAGATACGCAGTATTTT.

The chain employs TRBV28 and TRBJ1-4; 10 positions match TRBD1. The J segment lost 7 bases and the V segment lost 10 bases, leaving 9 bases of the junction unmatched. CDR1 and CDR2 (germline): MDHEN, SYDVKM. The CDR3 extends over 14 amino acids. The CDR3 sequence is CATHGGQGVEKLFF. CDR3 nucleotides: TGTGCCACACATGGTGGACAGGGGGTTGAAAAACTGTTTTTT.

This clonotype was seen repeatedly, ten times or more. V usage is TRBV11-2 and J usage is TRBJ2-1; 10 bases map to TRBD2. V lost 1 base, J lost 6 bases, and 6 bases stayed unmatched. Looked up from germline, CDR1 is SGHAT and CDR2 is FQNNGV. The CDR3 consists of 16 residues. CDR3: CASSLAWTSGGNEQFF. The CDR3 DNA reads as TGTGCCAGCAGCTTAGCCTGGACTAGCGGAGGCAATGAGCAGTTCTTC. Full variable domain (missing parts from reference TRBV11-2 and TRBJ2-1): EAGVAQSPRYKIIEKRQSVAFWCNPISGHATLYWYQQILGQGPKLLIQFQNNGVVDDSQLPKDRFSAERLKGVDSTLKIQPAKLEDSAVYLCASSLAWTSGGNEQFFGPGTRLTVL.

This clonotype was picked up a small number of times. The gene calls are TRBV30 and TRBJ2-1; 14 nucleotides line up with TRBD2. With 3 bases clipped from V and 8 bases from J, the junction kept 9 bases outside the gene matches. Germline V gives CDR1 GTSNPN, CDR2 SVGIG (reference sequence). The CDR3 extends over 16 amino acids. CDR3 in DNA: TGTGCCTGGAGCGAGGGACTAGCGGGAGTCATTGATGAGCAGTTCTTC. Its translation is CAWSEGLAGVIDEQFF.

The CDR3 loop is CSARRGTSANEQFF. CDR3 coding DNA: TGCAGTGCCAGACGGGGGACCTCAGCAAATGAGCAGTTCTTC. The chain links TRBV20-1 to TRBJ2-1; tentative D call: TRBD2 (6 bases). Trimming took 6 bases from V and 7 from J, leaving 19 bases between them. Germline V gives CDR1 DFQATT, CDR2 SNEGSKA (reference sequence). This CDR3 is 14 amino acids long.

This clonotype has at least ten counts. The V call is TRBV7-2, the J call TRBJ2-1; 7 bases are a match to TRBD2. The CDR3 spans 19 residues. The germline V gene encodes CDR1 SGHTA and CDR2 FQGNSA. The J segment lost 7 bases and the V segment lost 1 base, leaving 19 bases of the junction unmatched. For the CDR3, the DNA is TGTGCCAGCAGCTTAGAAGATTGGGCGCCGACGGGGAGGGAAAATGAGCAGTTCTTC. It encodes CASSLEDWAPTGRENEQFF.

This clonotype was recorded many times. This rearrangement joins TRBV28 to TRBJ1-1; D uncertain. V dropped 10 bases and J dropped 9 bases, with 15 bases sitting between them. The CDR3 extends over 11 amino acids. Per the germline V gene, CDR1 is MDHEN and CDR2 is SYDVKM. The CDR3 loop reads CATLLEIQAFF. In DNA form, the CDR3 reads TGTGCCACCCTACTCGAGATCCAAGCTTTCTTT.

This clonotype was observed at least ten times. This sequence joins TRBV28 and TRBJ2-7, with a weak D call TRBD2 (5 bases). Per germline, CDR1 MDHEN and CDR2 SYDVKM. The CDR3 length is 12 residues. Deletions cut 3 bases from V and 4 bases from J, with 7 bases between. The CDR3 loop reads CASSLDFYEQYF. The DNA for the CDR3 is TGTGCCAGCAGTTTGGACTTTTACGAGCAGTACTTC.

The sample holds many counts of this clonotype. The CDR3 sequence is CASSPSENQPQHF. The CDR3 DNA reads TGTGCCAGCAGTCCGAGTGAAAATCAGCCCCAGCATTTT. The chain uses TRBV12-3 or TRBV12-4 and TRBJ1-5; D is uncertain. V was trimmed by 5 bases and J by 4 bases, leaving 9 bases between them. This CDR3 region has 13 residues.

This clonotype showed up just a few times. CDR3 sequence: CSDRERDRVGDTEAFF. For the CDR3, the DNA is TGCAGCGACAGGGAACGGGACAGGGTGGGTGACACTGAAGCTTTCTTT. The chain couples TRBV29-1 to TRBJ1-1; 9 positions match TRBD1. The CDR3 consists of 16 residues. Germline V lookup: CDR1 SQVTM, CDR2 ANQGSEA. V was clipped by 7 bases and J by 3 bases; unmatched bases: 15. Complete variable domain (other parts from reference TRBV29-1 and TRBJ1-1): SAVISQKPSRDICQRGTSLTIQCQVDSQVTMMFWYRQQPGQSLTLIATANQGSEATYESGFVIDKFPISRPNLTFSTLTVSNMSPEDSSIYLCSDRERDRVGDTEAFFGQGTRLTVV.

This clonotype was seen a few times. V usage is TRBV11-2 and J usage is TRBJ1-1; D gene ambiguous. The germline V and J ends were trimmed by 4 bases and 4 bases, with 7 bases remaining between them. This CDR3 region has 12 residues. Per the germline V gene, CDR1 is SGHAT and CDR2 is FQNNGV. CDR3: CASSSLSTEAFF. The CDR3 nucleotides are TGTGCCAGCAGCTCACTCAGCACTGAAGCTTTCTTT.

The V gene is TRBV6-9, the J gene TRBJ2-5, with unresolved D. CDR3 length: 16 amino acids. The V end was cut by 3 bases, the J end by 2 bases, with 16 bases between. CDR1 is MNHGY, CDR2 SVAAGI, per germline. CDR3 region: CASSYGPTSMQETQYF. The CDR3 DNA reads as TGTGCCAGCAGTTACGGGCCAACCTCGATGCAAGAGACCCAGTACTTC.

This clonotype was found many times. V gene TRBV7-9 combines with J gene TRBJ2-3; D uncertain. The CDR3 spans 12 residues. In germline, CDR1 is SEHNR, CDR2 FQNEAQ (reference sequence). V lost 7 bases and J 5 bases, leaving 10 bases between the germline ends. The chain's CDR3 is CASTVGRDTQYF. The CDR3, as DNA: TGTGCCAGCACCGTCGGACGAGATACGCAGTATTTT.

This chain links TRBV27 with TRBJ1-6; D remains ambiguous. The CDR3 length is 14 residues. Trimming removed 6 bases from V and 2 bases from J, with 8 bases in between. Germline CDR1 is MNHEY and CDR2 is SMNVEV (reference sequence). The CDR3 reads CASRRAPYNSPLHF. The DNA of the CDR3 is TGTGCCAGCAGGCGGGCCCCCTATAATTCACCCCTCCACTTT.

This clonotype was seen ten or more times. This rearrangement joins TRBV18 to TRBJ2-1; D remains ambiguous. Germline assignment: CDR1 KGHSH and CDR2 LQKENI. CDR3 length equals 11 residues. The V and J ends lost 1 base and 10 bases respectively, with 5 bases between them. CDR3 sequence reads: CASSPLDEQFF. As DNA, the CDR3 is TGTGCCAGCTCACCACTTGACGAGCAGTTCTTC.

This clonotype was counted ten times or more. The V gene is TRBV15, the J gene TRBJ2-3; D remains unclear. Germline values: CDR1 LNHNV, CDR2 YYDKDF (reference sequence). This CDR3 comprises 10 residues. V was shortened by 8 bases and J by 4 bases, with 4 bases between the two germline ends. CDR3 amino acids: CATGADTQYF. The CDR3 coding sequence is TGTGCCACCGGGGCAGATACGCAGTATTTT.

V usage is TRBV20-1 and J usage is TRBJ2-1; tentatively, D is TRBD2 (5 bases). Deletions cut 5 bases from V and 3 bases from J, with 14 bases between. The CDR3 is 14 residues long. Per the germline V gene, CDR1 is DFQATT and CDR2 is SNEGSKA (reference sequence). The CDR3 reads CSALTRLSYNEQFF. Here the CDR3 DNA reads TGCAGTGCTCTCACTAGGCTTAGCTACAATGAGCAGTTCTTC.

This clonotype has a count of ten or more. The V and J genes are TRBV12-3 or TRBV12-4 and TRBJ2-3, with D hard to call. V was pared by 2 bases and J by 3 bases, with 9 bases between. This CDR3 has 14 amino acids. CDR3 in DNA: TGTGCCAGCAGTTTAACGAGCCCTACAGATACGCAGTATTTT. This encodes CASSLTSPTDTQYF.

This clonotype came up many times. The chain employs TRBV28 and TRBJ2-5; TRBD1 is a possible D gene (5 bases). The V end was cut by 2 bases, the J end by 2 bases, with 9 bases between. The CDR3 has 14 amino acids. In germline, CDR1 is MDHEN, CDR2 SYDVKM. The DNA of the CDR3 is TGTGCCAGCAGTTTAGATCAGGGACAAGAGACCCAGTACTTC. Translating gives CASSLDQGQETQYF.

This clonotype occurred a few times. V is TRBV6-5 and J is TRBJ2-2; 9 bases match TRBD1. The CDR3 is made up of 17 amino acids. Germline-derived CDR1 and CDR2 are MNHEY and SVGAGI. V gave up 1 base and J gave up 4 bases; unmatched junction bases: 7. The CDR3 is CASSYFGTGSGTGELFF. The CDR3 DNA is TGTGCCAGCAGTTACTTTGGGACAGGGTCGGGCACCGGGGAGCTGTTTTTT.

This clonotype was seen at least ten times. The chain combines TRBV14 with TRBJ1-1; D is perhaps TRBD1 (6 bases). CDR1 is SGHDN and CDR2 is FVKESK in the germline V gene. This CDR3 has 12 amino acids. V dropped 3 bases and J dropped 9 bases, with 11 bases sitting between them. The CDR3: CASSHWGGQAFF. The CDR3 DNA follows: TGTGCCAGCAGCCATTGGGGGGGGCAAGCTTTCTTT.